Presented here are 29 T cell receptor beta chains from one specimen sequenced in a study of technical replicates of blood from a handful of donors. Profiled with immunoSEQ multiplex PCR; TCRdb holds only in-frame clones, not every one. Of some 49,000 clones detected, 80% to 95% appear once; the ten largest clones hold approximately 4%. What was sequenced was PBMCs. These receptor sequences come from a human donor in good health. Some clones in this sample may be carry-over from other donors' samples.

Here the CDR3 DNA reads TGTGCCAGCGGCCACAGGGCTGACTATGGCTACACCTTC. Its translation: CASGHRADYGYTF. The genes are TRBV7-9 and TRBJ1-2, with a tentative D call TRBD1 (6 bases). This CDR3 has 13 residues. Germline V gene lookup returns CDR1 SEHNR and CDR2 FQNEAQ (reference sequence). V shed 8 bases and J shed 3 bases, with 13 bases lying between them.

V usage is TRBV6-5 and J usage is TRBJ2-2; TRBD1 aligns across 11 bases. Per germline, CDR1 MNHEY and CDR2 SVGAGI. The V and J ends lost 0 bases and 7 bases, in that order; junction bases with no gene match: 4. The CDR3 runs 16 residues. Written as DNA, the CDR3 is TGTGCCAGCAGTTACTCTTGGACAGGGGGCAGCGGGGAGCTGTTTTTT. It is translated as CASSYSWTGGSGELFF.

V and J are TRBV14 and TRBJ2-3; no firm D call. Trimming took 1 base from V and 3 from J, leaving 8 bases between them. Germline V gene sequence: CDR1 SGHDN, CDR2 FVKESK. The CDR3 has 14 residues. The chain's CDR3 is CASSQVRQTDTQYF. The CDR3 nucleotides read TGTGCCAGCAGCCAAGTGAGACAAACAGATACGCAGTATTTT.

This clone was detected once. The chain couples TRBV11-2 to TRBJ2-5, with D tentatively TRBD1 (6 bases). The germline V and J ends were trimmed by 1 base and 5 bases, with 11 bases remaining between them. The CDR3 extends over 14 amino acids. Per germline, CDR1 SGHAT and CDR2 FQNNGV. The CDR3 reads CASSLVGGLETQYF. CDR3 nucleotides: TGTGCCAGCAGCTTAGTTGGGGGCCTTGAGACCCAGTACTTC. The variable domain in full, with the rest retrieved from reference TRBV11-2 and TRBJ2-5, is EAGVAQSPRYKIIEKRQSVAFWCNPISGHATLYWYQQILGQGPKLLIQFQNNGVVDDSQLPKDRFSAERLKGVDSTLKIQPAKLEDSAVYLCASSLVGGLETQYFGPGTRLLVL.

The rearrangement uses TRBV10-3 and TRBJ2-2; weak D call: TRBD1 (5 bases). V lost 6 bases and J 2 bases, leaving 10 bases between the germline ends. CDR3 length: 14 amino acids. Germline V lookup: CDR1 ENHRY, CDR2 SYGVKD. Written as DNA, the CDR3 is TGTGCCATCAGAAGCGACAGAAACACCGGGGAGCTGTTTTTT. It translates to CAIRSDRNTGELFF.

This chain connects TRBV5-1 to TRBJ2-7, with 9 bases identical to TRBD1. V was pared by 3 bases and J by 6 bases, with 7 bases of the junction left unmatched. The CDR3 extends over 14 amino acids. Germline V gives CDR1 SGHRS, CDR2 YFSETQ. The CDR3 nucleotides are TGCGCCAGCAGCTCCTCCGGGACAGGGCTCGAGCAGTACTTC. This encodes CASSSSGTGLEQYF.

This clone was found once. This rearrangement joins TRBV2 to TRBJ2-3, with D unclear. This CDR3 is built from 12 residues. From germline, CDR1 is SNHLY and CDR2 FYNNEI. Between the trimmed V and J ends, which lost 6 bases and 5 bases, there was a span of 9 bases. As DNA, the CDR3 is TGTGCCAGCAGGGGCAGTGGAGATACGCAGTATTTT. It yields the protein CASRGSGDTQYF.

The chain is built from TRBV19 and TRBJ2-3, with 7 positions matching TRBD2. The V segment lost 1 base and the J segment 6 bases; nucleotides outside the gene matches: 10. Germline values: CDR1 LNHDA, CDR2 SQIVND (reference sequence). The CDR3 length is 16 residues. The CDR3 sequence is CASSIAERDLVDTQYF. The CDR3 region has the DNA TGTGCCAGTAGTATAGCGGAGCGGGATTTAGTGGATACGCAGTATTTT.

The chain uses TRBV7-9 and TRBJ2-2; 7 nucleotides line up with TRBD1. CDR1 and CDR2 from the germline V gene are SEHNR and FQNEAQ (reference sequence). The CDR3 length is 14 residues. The V gene end was trimmed by 5 bases and the J gene end by 7 bases; junction bases not matched to a gene: 7. CDR3 nucleotide sequence: TGTGCCAGCAGCGAGAGGGGGCGCAGCGGGGAGCTGTTTTTT. Its translation is CASSERGRSGELFF.

The V and J genes are TRBV30 and TRBJ1-1; D not certain. V lost 2 bases and J 7 bases, leaving 14 bases between the germline ends. The CDR3 contains 13 residues. Germline loops: CDR1 GTSNPN, CDR2 SVGIG (reference sequence). The CDR3 region has the DNA TGTGCCTGGAGTCTGGCCGGAGGGATTGAAGCTTTCTTT. It codes for CAWSLAGGIEAFF.

This chain uses TRBV6-5 with TRBJ1-5; TRBD1 might be the D (5 bases). The germline CDR1 and CDR2 sequences are MNHEY and SVGAGI. Trimming removed 5 bases at V and 2 bases at J, with 7 bases between. CDR3 length equals 13 residues. The CDR3 nucleotides are TGTGCCAGCAGTGAGACAGGCAATCAGCCCCAGCATTTT. It codes for CASSETGNQPQHF.

The rearrangement joins TRBV7-8 to TRBJ1-5; D not certain. V gave up 3 bases and J gave up 5 bases, with 8 bases separating them. Germline CDR1 is SGHVS and CDR2 is FQNEAQ. The length of the CDR3 is 13 residues. This chain's CDR3 is CASSFRGDQPQHF. CDR3 nucleotides: TGTGCCAGCAGCTTTCGGGGAGATCAGCCCCAGCATTTT.

The rearrangement joins TRBV4-3 to TRBJ1-5; TRBD1 matches at 7 bases. V lost 1 base and J lost 3; bases outside the gene matches: 6. The CDR3 length is 16 residues. The V gene's germline CDR1 is LGHNA and CDR2 YSLEER. As DNA, the CDR3 is TGCGCCAGCAGCCAAGGGTACAGGGGTTTCAATCAGCCCCAGCATTTT. It yields the protein CASSQGYRGFNQPQHF.

The rearrangement joins TRBV4-2 to TRBJ1-6, with D possibly matching TRBD1 (6 bases). The germline V gene has CDR1 LGHNA and CDR2 YNFKEQ. The CDR3 is 15 residues long. Deletions cut 4 bases from V and 7 bases from J, with 14 bases between. The CDR3 reads CASSPSAGENSPLHF. In DNA form, the CDR3 reads TGTGCCAGCAGCCCCTCGGCAGGGGAAAATTCACCCCTCCACTTT.

This chain uses TRBV6-5 with TRBJ1-5; TRBD1 aligns across 9 bases. This CDR3 has 12 amino acids. Germline CDR1 MNHEY, CDR2 SVGAGI. Losses at the gene ends were 8 bases for V and 5 bases for J; bases not matched to a gene: 1. CDR3 sequence reads: CASGQGYQPQHF. CDR3 nucleotides: TGTGCCAGCGGACAGGGGTATCAGCCCCAGCATTTT.

The V and J genes are TRBV27 and TRBJ1-2; weak D call: TRBD1 (5 bases). This CDR3 spans 15 amino acids. The germline V gene encodes CDR1 MNHEY and CDR2 SMNVEV (reference sequence). V was shortened by 3 bases and J by 7 bases, with 18 bases between the two germline ends. The DNA of the CDR3 is TGTGCCAGCAGTTTGGAGGGAGGACCCGGGGGTGGCTACACCTTC. Translating gives CASSLEGGPGGGYTF.

The V and J genes are TRBV5-4 and TRBJ2-2, with 7 nucleotides matching TRBD2. Germline CDR1 and CDR2: SGHNT and YYREEE (reference sequence). The length of the CDR3 is 14 residues. V dropped 4 bases and J dropped 7; count of bases not matched to a gene: 7. CDR3 DNA sequence: TGTGCCAGCAGCACAAAGCGGGGTATCGGGGAGCTGTTTTTT. Amino acid sequence: CASSTKRGIGELFF.

This sequence joins TRBV5-1 and TRBJ1-2, with D unclear. The CDR3 covers 15 residues. Between the trimmed V and J ends, which lost 0 bases and 7 bases, there was a span of 16 bases. Germline V gives CDR1 SGHRS, CDR2 YFSETQ. The CDR3: CASSLGGGPSGGYTF. The CDR3 DNA follows: TGCGCCAGCAGCTTGGGTGGAGGCCCAAGTGGTGGCTACACCTTC.

This clone was found a few times. The chain has TRBV4-2 and TRBJ2-7, with D possibly matching TRBD2 (6 bases). Trimming left V 6 bases short and J 6 bases short, with 15 bases between. Per the germline V gene, CDR1 is LGHNA and CDR2 is YNFKEQ. CDR3 length: 13 residues. This CDR3 is CASSPGGGAEQYF. The CDR3 DNA follows: TGTGCCAGCAGTCCTGGAGGCGGGGCCGAGCAGTACTTC.

The V call is TRBV6-5, the J call TRBJ2-7; D call uncertain. CDR1 and CDR2 from the germline V gene are MNHEY and SVGAGI. This CDR3 comprises 13 residues. Trimming left V 2 bases short and J 1 base short, with 6 bases between. This CDR3 reads CASSYEISYEQYF. CDR3 nucleotides: TGTGCCAGCAGTTACGAGATATCCTACGAGCAGTACTTC.

The chain uses TRBV7-9 and TRBJ2-2; 9 bases map to TRBD1. Germline V CDR1 and CDR2: SEHNR, FQNEAQ (reference sequence). J lost 4 bases, V lost 1 base, and 4 bases had no gene match. The CDR3 runs to 16 residues. The DNA of the CDR3 is TGTGCCAGCAGCTTAGACAGGGGGCTCGCCACCGGGGAGCTGTTTTTT. This encodes CASSLDRGLATGELFF.

The chain is built from TRBV7-2 and TRBJ1-2; the D is unclear. V shed 5 bases and J shed 2 bases, with 9 bases lying between them. Germline CDR1 and CDR2: SGHTA and FQGNSA. The CDR3 loop spans 13 amino acids. The CDR3 protein is CASSPQRNYGYTF. The CDR3 DNA reads as TGTGCCAGCAGCCCCCAGCGAAACTATGGCTACACCTTC.

To note about this clone: At one of its ends the junction is not consistent with the germline gene, which may arise from a read error. The chain combines TRBV27 with TRBJ2-3, with D uncertain. Germline CDR1 is MNHEY and CDR2 is SMNVEV (reference sequence). The CDR3 covers 8 residues. The CDR3 here is CASRFSLF. CDR3 DNA sequence: TGTGCCAGCAGGTTCTCCCTTTTT.

The chain employs TRBV27 and TRBJ2-3, with D hard to call. CDR1 is MNHEY and CDR2 is SMNVEV in the germline V gene (reference sequence). The ends were cut back, 8 bases at V and 1 base at J, with 4 bases in the middle. The CDR3 totals 11 residues. CDR3 residues: CASGRTDTQYF. CDR3 nucleotide sequence: TGTGCCAGCGGGCGCACAGATACGCAGTATTTT.

J is TRBJ1-5 and V is TRBV19, with 7 nucleotides matching TRBD1. Germline CDR1 LNHDA, CDR2 SQIVND (reference sequence). The length of the CDR3 is 18 residues. After removal of 3 bases from V and 3 bases from J, the junction contained 14 bases not matched to a gene. CDR3 amino acids: CASSIGAPGQAYNQPQHF. The DNA for the CDR3 is TGTGCCAGTAGTATCGGTGCCCCCGGACAGGCCTACAATCAGCCCCAGCATTTT.

This chain links TRBV5-4 with TRBJ2-3; weak D call: TRBD2 (5 bases). This CDR3 spans 14 amino acids. Trimming removed 5 bases from V and 1 base from J, with 11 bases in between. Germline V lookup: CDR1 SGHNT, CDR2 YYREEE (reference sequence). CDR3 region: CASRSIGGTDTQYF. As DNA, the CDR3 is TGTGCCAGCAGATCGATCGGGGGCACAGATACGCAGTATTTT.

The chain joins TRBV7-9 to TRBJ2-2, with 11 positions matching TRBD1. Germline loops: CDR1 SEHNR, CDR2 FQNEAQ (reference sequence). The CDR3 loop spans 15 amino acids. V dropped 5 bases and J dropped 6; count of bases not matched to a gene: 5. CDR3 protein: CASSTDRGRAGELFF. As DNA, the CDR3 is TGTGCCAGCAGCACGGACAGGGGGCGAGCCGGGGAGCTGTTTTTT.

This clone was recorded once. The CDR3 DNA reads as TGTGCCAGCAGCTCTACTAGCGGGAGGGGAAACGAGCAGTACTTC. Amino acid sequence: CASSSTSGRGNEQYF. The V call is TRBV11-2, the J call TRBJ2-7; 13 bases are shared with TRBD2. Trimming took 4 bases from V and 5 from J; bases not matched to a gene: 5. Germline CDR1 is SGHAT and CDR2 is FQNNGV. This CDR3 is 15 amino acids long.

J is TRBJ1-1 and V is TRBV19; D perhaps matches TRBD1 (5 bases). The CDR3 spans 16 residues. CDR1 and CDR2 from the germline V gene are LNHDA and SQIVND (reference sequence). The V and J ends lost 4 bases and 0 bases respectively, with 15 bases between them. CDR3 protein: CASSRRTGKLNTEAFF. The DNA of the CDR3 is TGTGCCAGTAGTAGGAGAACAGGTAAATTGAACACTGAAGCTTTCTTT.